This paragraph reports one TCR beta chain. The V end was cut by 4 bases, the J end by 6 bases, with 7 bases between. CDR3 length equals 13 residues. Germline assignment: CDR1 MDHEN and CDR2 SYDVKM. Only in-frame clones appear in the TCRdb table, and some are missing; sequencing was by immunoSEQ multiplex PCR. This table holds fewer than 300,000 clones, 85% to 90% found once. The data belong to a study of blood T cell repertoires in COVID-19. Background on the study: COVID-19 samples from acute and convalescent phases originated in the United States, Italy and Spain.

J is TRBJ1-6 and V is TRBV28, with unresolved D. The clonotype was recovered from a man in his forties who had recovered from COVID-19. The sample taken for sequencing was PBMCs or T cells enriched from blood (not recorded which). The CDR3 here is CASSSSGNSPLHF. The CDR3 bases are TGTGCCAGCAGTTCTAGTGGTAATTCACCCCTCCACTTT.